The T cell receptor (beta chain) under discussion was sequenced for a study of monozygotic twins with inflammatory bowel disease. Worth noting for this clonotype: Its target is unknown.

Study conclusions and caveats: IBD patients showed reduced TCRbeta diversity (inverse Simpson) versus healthy co-twins.

TCRdb re-called the 5' RACE reads; every CDR3 protein appears as one record, without DNA. The sample table sets out about 210,000 distinct CDR3 sequences. This CDR3 region has 13 residues. Per germline, CDR1 SGHRS and CDR2 YFSETQ. The sequence was collected from a human donor with ulcerative colitis or Crohn's disease, or a healthy co-twin of an affected twin (not recorded which). The sample consisted of blood. This chain connects TRBV5-1 to TRBJ1-2; TCRdb gives TRBD1 as the D gene, but with no DNA this cannot be confirmed. CDR3 region: CASSLAGAGGYTF.